This entry lists 30 T cell receptor beta chains sequenced from one sample in a study of blood T cells in healthy people across ages. It was with a sample-barcoded 5' primer and a J-beta primer mix that a second PCR of roughly 7 to 12 cycles was run. Using its own MiXCR run on the 5' RACE reads, TCRdb lists one record per CDR3 protein. The sample contains approximately 1.5 million distinct CDR3 sequences, about 35% of which appear only once. Input material: blood. These receptors were obtained from a woman younger than 45 in good health.

Here the CDR3 reads CAITSEYQETQYF. CDR3 DNA sequence: TGTGCCATCACCTCCGAGTACCAAGAGACCCAGTACTTC. The rearrangement uses TRBV10-3 and TRBJ2-5; D is unresolved. Germline CDR1 reads ENHRY; CDR2 reads SYGVKD. The CDR3 loop spans 13 amino acids. The ends were cut back, 7 bases at V and 0 bases at J, with 9 bases in the middle.

The V and J genes are TRBV20-1 and TRBJ1-5, with a weak D call TRBD1 (6 bases). The CDR3 runs to 15 residues. CDR1 and CDR2 (germline): DFQATT, SNEGSKA (reference sequence). The V end was cut by 5 bases, the J end by 0 bases, with 14 bases between. The CDR3 reads CSAGYTGYSNQPQHF. In nucleotides, the CDR3 is TGCAGTGCTGGATATACAGGGTATAGCAATCAGCCCCAGCATTTT.

V gene TRBV9 combines with J gene TRBJ2-5; possible D gene TRBD2, 7 bases. CDR1 and CDR2 (germline): SGDLS, YYNGEE. The CDR3 length is 16 residues. Trimming took 3 bases from V and 5 from J, leaving 20 bases between them. The CDR3: CASSGWEGGGYETQYF. CDR3 bases: TGTGCCAGCAGCGGCTGGGAGGGGGGAGGATATGAGACCCAGTACTTC.

V and J are TRBV29-1 and TRBJ1-3, with D hard to call. This CDR3 contains 13 residues. Per the germline V gene, CDR1 is SQVTM and CDR2 is ANQGSEA. CDR3 sequence: CGAEEVSGNTIYF. In DNA, the CDR3 is TGCGGCGCCGAAGAGGTCTCTGGAAACACCATATATTTT.

This clonotype turned up a few times. V is TRBV5-1 and J is TRBJ2-3; TRBD2 matches 8 bases. There are 17 residues in the CDR3. V shed 0 bases, J shed 3 bases, and the junction held 9 bases outside the gene matches. Per the germline V gene, CDR1 is SGHRS and CDR2 is YFSETQ. The DNA of the CDR3 is TGCGCCAGCAGCTTGGCGGGACTAGTGAAGGGGACAGATACGCAGTATTTT. Translated: CASSLAGLVKGTDTQYF.

This clonotype was counted many times. This rearrangement joins TRBV7-2 to TRBJ2-7; 7 bases agree with TRBD2. The germline gives CDR1 SGHTA, CDR2 FQGNSA. This CDR3 is built from 15 residues. Trimming cost V 1 base and J 6 bases; bases outside gene matches: 9. CDR3 region: CASSLDGGSVLEQYF. In DNA, the CDR3 is TGTGCCAGCAGCTTAGATGGCGGGAGCGTTCTCGAGCAGTACTTC.

This clonotype has more than one count but fewer than ten. The CDR3 bases are TGCGCCAGCAGCCCGACGGGACAAACTAGGCCCACTGAAGCTTTCTTT. As protein: CASSPTGQTRPTEAFF. This chain uses TRBV5-1 with TRBJ1-1, with D perhaps TRBD1 (6 bases). Trimming pared 4 bases from V and 4 bases from J, leaving 20 bases between. The germline V gene has CDR1 SGHRS and CDR2 YFSETQ. This CDR3 has 16 residues.

The CDR3 nucleotides read TGCAACGCGCTCAGGGGCGATGAGCAGTACTTC. Translation gives CNALRGDEQYF. The rearrangement joins TRBV29-1 to TRBJ2-7, with D perhaps TRBD1 (6 bases). The germline gives CDR1 SQVTM, CDR2 ANQGSEA. The CDR3 is 11 residues long.

The chain links TRBV20-1 to TRBJ2-4; D ambiguous. This CDR3 region has 13 residues. Germline values: CDR1 DFQATT, CDR2 SNEGSKA (reference sequence). V was cut by 3 bases and J by 2 bases, with 8 bases left in between. In DNA, the CDR3 is TGCAGTGCTAGTGGGATATCCAAAAACATTCAGTACTTC. This sequence encodes CSASGISKNIQYF.

The CDR3 protein is CASSQDSRASGATGELFF. As DNA, the CDR3 is TGCGCCAGCAGCCAAGACTCTCGGGCTAGCGGGGCCACCGGGGAGCTGTTTTTT. This chain connects TRBV4-1 to TRBJ2-2; TRBD2 aligns across 9 bases. The CDR3 runs 18 residues. Germline V lookup: CDR1 MGHRA, CDR2 YSYEKL. V dropped 0 bases and J dropped 4; count of bases not matched to a gene: 9.

This clonotype was seen more than once but under ten times. V and J are TRBV20-1 and TRBJ2-5, with TRBD2 as a possible D gene (6 bases). CDR1 is DFQATT, CDR2 SNEGSKA, per germline (reference sequence). The CDR3 totals 12 residues. The V gene lost 6 bases and the J gene lost 6 bases, with 14 bases spanning the gap. The CDR3 is CSAYGDSQTQYF. CDR3 coding DNA: TGCAGTGCATACGGGGACTCCCAGACCCAGTACTTC.

This clonotype has only a few counts. The chain carries TRBV9 and TRBJ2-5; no firm D call. This CDR3 contains 14 residues. The germline CDR1 and CDR2 sequences are SGDLS and YYNGEE. V was pared by 4 bases and J by 3 bases, with 13 bases between. CDR3 coding DNA: TGTGCCAGCAGCTTTAGTCTCGCGGAAGAGACCCAGTACTTC. The encoded protein is CASSFSLAEETQYF.

The chain has TRBV29-1 and TRBJ1-4; perhaps TRBD1 as D (6 bases). The length of the CDR3 is 14 residues. The V end was cut by 6 bases, the J end by 0 bases, with 11 bases between. Germline loops: CDR1 SQVTM, CDR2 ANQGSEA. CDR3 coding DNA: TGCAGCGTGTCACAGGGCGCAACTAATGAAAAACTGTTTTTT. Translation gives CSVSQGATNEKLFF. The full variable domain, completed using reference TRBV29-1 and TRBJ1-4, is SAVISQKPSRDICQRGTSLTIQCQVDSQVTMMFWYRQQPGQSLTLIATANQGSEATYESGFVIDKFPISRPNLTFSTLTVSNMSPEDSSIYLCSVSQGATNEKLFFGSGTQLSVL.

The table lists this clonotype with a few counts. The chain joins TRBV3-1 to TRBJ2-5; D is ambiguous. Germline CDR1 LGHDT, CDR2 YNNKEL (reference sequence). The CDR3 loop spans 13 amino acids. Trimming stripped 0 bases from V and 5 bases from J, with 7 bases between. CDR3 DNA sequence: TGTGCCAGCAGCCAAGAACCCTTCGAGACCCAGTACTTC. This codes for CASSQEPFETQYF.

This clonotype was seen a handful of times. The gene calls are TRBV5-1 and TRBJ2-5, with 8 bases aligning to TRBD1. The closer fit of TRBJ2-7 to the DNA end suggests the J call may be wrong. Germline assignment: CDR1 SGHRS and CDR2 YFSETQ. The CDR3 sequence is 16 residues long. CDR3 protein: CASSLHGRQGAGEQYF. CDR3 nucleotide sequence: TGCGCCAGCAGCCTCCACGGGCGGCAGGGGGCTGGCGAGCAGTACTTC.

As to this clonotype: This may come from a read error, since a much larger clone is one base off. This chain uses TRBV4-1 with TRBJ2-5; TRBD2 is a possible D gene (6 bases). V lost 1 base and J lost 11, with 23 bases in between. The CDR3 contains 16 residues. In germline, CDR1 is MGHRA, CDR2 YSYEKL. The CDR3 spells CASSQGASNGGNEQYF. The CDR3 DNA is TGCGCCAGCAGCCAAGGAGCATCAAACGGAGGGAATGAGCAGTACTTC.

In this sample, this clonotype turned up a few times. The chain has TRBV4-1 and TRBJ2-3, with TRBD2 matching 13 bases. V was clipped by 1 base and J by 4 bases; unmatched bases: 5. The CDR3 is 17 residues long. Germline values: CDR1 MGHRA, CDR2 YSYEKL. The CDR3 sequence: CASSQGRLAGGSDTQYF. In nucleotides, the CDR3 is TGCGCCAGCAGCCAAGGGCGACTAGCGGGAGGTTCAGATACGCAGTATTTT.

As for this clonotype: This could be a read error, since a much larger clone is one nucleotide away. The V gene is TRBV5-1, the J gene TRBJ2-5, with D possibly TRBD1 on 5 matching bases. There are 14 residues in the CDR3. The V gene lost 3 bases and the J gene lost 4 bases, with 13 bases spanning the gap. CDR1 SGHRS and CDR2 YFSETQ come from the germline V gene. In DNA, the CDR3 is TGCGCCAGCAGCTGGGGTGAAGGGGCAGAGACCCAGTACTTC. Protein sequence: CASSWGEGAETQYF.

With regard to this clonotype: This sequence may be a read error, since a much larger clone differs from it by one base. The chain couples TRBV7-8 to TRBJ1-2; 7 nucleotides align to TRBD1. Germline CDR1 and CDR2: SGHVS and FQNEAQ. The ends lost 5 bases at V and 5 bases at J; junction bases unmatched: 5. This CDR3 comprises 13 residues. The CDR3 sequence: CASSPGTEYGYTF. The DNA of the CDR3 is TGTGCCAGCAGCCCCGGGACAGAGTATGGCTACACCTTC.

The rearrangement joins TRBV9 to TRBJ1-2, with 8 bases aligning to TRBD1. The CDR3 covers 13 residues. J gave up 12 bases and V 1 base, and 8 bases lay outside the gene matches. Germline-derived CDR1 and CDR2 are SGDLS and YYNGEE. CDR3 sequence reads: CASSVSTGDGHTF. The DNA for the CDR3 is TGTGCCAGCAGCGTATCGACAGGGGACGGCCACACCTTC.

This clonotype was recorded at least ten times. The chain carries TRBV29-1 and TRBJ2-7; maybe TRBD2 (6 bases). The CDR3 covers 13 residues. Trimming shortened V by 1 base and J by 2 bases, and 9 bases separated the two germline ends. Per germline, CDR1 SQVTM and CDR2 ANQGSEA. The CDR3 DNA sequence: TGCAGCGTTGAAGGTGCGGGAACCTACGAGCAGTACTTC. Translated, it gives CSVEGAGTYEQYF.

This clonotype is a singleton in its sample. The rearrangement uses TRBV7-9 and TRBJ1-2; D ambiguous. CDR1 is SEHNR, CDR2 FQNEAQ, per germline (reference sequence). There are 13 residues in the CDR3. Trimming took 1 base from V and 7 from J, leaving 10 bases between them. The CDR3 DNA reads TGTGCCAGCAGCTTAGAAGGGATGGGTGGCTACACCTTC. Residues: CASSLEGMGGYTF.

This chain connects TRBV30 to TRBJ2-2, with TRBD2 matching over 7 bases. CDR3 length: 16 amino acids. Trimming at V came to 3 bases and at J to 4 bases, leaving 11 bases not matched to a gene. The germline CDR1 and CDR2 sequences are GTSNPN and SVGIG (reference sequence). CDR3 region: CAWRGSAGAGTGELFF. The CDR3 DNA sequence: TGTGCCTGGAGGGGAAGTGCGGGAGCGGGCACCGGGGAGCTGTTTTTT.

The chain joins TRBV10-3 to TRBJ2-7; D could derive from TRBD1 or TRBD2 (5 bases each). Germline V gene data show CDR1 as ENHRY and CDR2 as SYGVKD. This CDR3 comprises 13 residues. The V end lost 9 bases, the J end lost 5 bases, and 17 bases lay between the germline ends. Written as DNA, the CDR3 is TGTGCCATTCTTGGGGGAGTGGGTCACGAGCAGTACTTC. Translating it yields CAILGGVGHEQYF.

Only a few counts were recorded for this clonotype. V usage is TRBV3-1 and J usage is TRBJ2-1; D gene uncertain. The V and J ends lost 2 bases and 12 bases respectively, with 14 bases between them. CDR1 is LGHDT, CDR2 YNNKEL, per germline (reference sequence). The CDR3 covers 13 residues. CDR3 loop: CASSQPPLLGQFF. In DNA form, the CDR3 reads TGTGCCAGCAGCCAACCTCCCCTACTCGGGCAGTTCTTC.

A remark on this clonotype: One end of the junction does not line up with germline, which may come from a read error. The rearrangement links TRBV6-5 to TRBJ1-6, with 9 positions matching TRBD1. The CDR3 has 14 amino acids. The germline CDR1 and CDR2 sequences are MNHEY and SVGAGI. In nucleotides, the CDR3 is TGTGTCAGCAGTGGGACAGGGCCCAGGTCGCCCCTCCACTTT. Residues: CVSSGTGPRSPLHF.

The chain couples TRBV4-1 to TRBJ1-2; 12 positions match TRBD1. The germline gives CDR1 MGHRA, CDR2 YSYEKL. V was pared by 3 bases and J by 3 bases, with 11 bases of the junction left unmatched. CDR3 length: 18 amino acids. The DNA of the CDR3 is TGCGCCAGCAGCCAGTGGGGGACAGGGGGCACTTTTGACTATGGCTACACCTTC. Translation: CASSQWGTGGTFDYGYTF.

This clonotype was seen more than once but under ten times. The rearrangement joins TRBV6-5 to TRBJ1-5; D uncertain. This CDR3 spans 11 amino acids. Between the trimmed V and J ends, which lost 8 bases and 10 bases, there was a span of 12 bases. CDR1 MNHEY and CDR2 SVGAGI come from the germline V gene. The CDR3 here is CASPEGGPQHF. In DNA form, the CDR3 reads TGTGCCAGCCCTGAGGGTGGACCCCAGCATTTT.

This clonotype showed up just a few times. V is TRBV21-1 and J is TRBJ1-6. TRBV21-1 is listed as a pseudogene. This CDR3 is built from 17 residues. The CDR3 DNA follows: TGTGCCAGCAGCAAAGCTTTGGGGCCAGGCCGGAGGGCACCCCTCCACTTT. Its protein is CASSKALGPGRRAPLHF.

CDR3 sequence reads: CSASLPEREQGIQYF. The CDR3, as DNA: TGCAGTGCAAGCCTACCGGAGCGGGAGCAAGGCATTCAGTACTTC. V usage is TRBV20-1 and J usage is TRBJ2-4; the match to TRBD2 covers 8 bases. There are 15 residues in the CDR3. Per germline, CDR1 DFQATT and CDR2 SNEGSKA (reference sequence). J was trimmed by 9 bases and V by 6 bases; bases with no gene match: 16.